The rows below give T cell receptor beta chains drawn from one sample of a study of T cells after yellow fever vaccination. TCRdb itself ran the 5' RACE reads through MiXCR, one entry per CDR3 protein. The sample lists roughly 300,000 distinct CDR3 sequences, around 6.8% occurring once. The specimen comprised PBMCs, sampled around 45 days after the first yellow fever vaccination. These receptors were collected from a man aged 18 to 29 who received the YFV17D yellow fever vaccine. Each CDR3 is given with its conserved first and last residue. The D gene is left open where the match is weak. For some rows the clone size is stated as once, few or many, or as a class when expanded; others skip it.

d_call j_call clone_size v_call cdr3_aa cdr3_nt
- TRBJ1-1 few TRBV15 CATSPTDSPPTEAFF TGTGCCACCAGCCCTACAGACTCGCCCCCCACTGAAGCTTTCTTT
TRBD2 TRBJ2-5 - TRBV4-1 CASSPPTSGGEETQYF TGCGCCAGCAGCCCCCCTACTAGCGGGGGGGAAGAGACCCAGTACTTC
TRBD2 TRBJ2-5 - TRBV6-1 CASSRLGRGAETQYF TGTGCCAGCAGTCGCCTCGGGCGGGGGGCCGAGACCCAGTACTTC
TRBD2 TRBJ2-5 - TRBV3-1 CASSPAAGAEETQYF TGTGCCAGCAGCCCTGCAGCGGGGGCAGAAGAGACCCAGTACTTC
TRBD2 TRBJ2-5 few TRBV4-3 CASSQARSGLAGGETQYF TGCGCCAGCAGCCAAGCCCGATCAGGACTAGCGGGGGGAGAGACCCAGTACTTC
TRBD1 TRBJ1-2 many TRBV29-1 CSVSDRKDTF TGCAGCGTCTCGGACAGGAAGGACACCTTC
- TRBJ2-5 few TRBV4-3 CASSQDWVRTQGETQYF TGCGCCAGCAGCCAAGATTGGGTGAGAACTCAGGGAGAGACCCAGTACTTC
TRBD2 TRBJ2-5 - TRBV28 CASSVAGVDKETQYF TGTGCCAGCAGCGTGGCGGGGGTGGATAAGGAGACCCAGTACTTC
- TRBJ1-2 - TRBV6-2/TRBV6-3 CASRQQPLFYGYTF TGTGCCAGCAGACAACAGCCGCTCTTCTATGGCTACACCTTC
- TRBJ2-5 few TRBV2 CASEQETQYF TGTGCCAGCGAACAAGAGACCCAGTACTTC
- TRBJ1-2 few TRBV6-1 CASSPGAGSYGYTF TGTGCCAGCAGTCCCGGCGCAGGGTCCTATGGCTACACCTTC
- TRBJ2-3 - TRBV7-9 CASSPRGGPGSTDTQYF TGTGCCAGCAGTCCCCGTGGGGGTCCCGGTAGCACAGATACGCAGTATTTT
- TRBJ2-1 few TRBV23-1 CASSQSGILSSYNEQFF TGCGCCAGCAGTCAATCGGGAATTTTGAGCTCCTACAATGAGCAGTTCTTC
TRBD1 TRBJ1-1 many TRBV5-1 CASSQGTGGTEAFF TGCGCCAGCAGCCAAGGGACAGGGGGCACTGAAGCTTTCTTT
- TRBJ2-7 few TRBV6-5 CASSHPSGYRYEQYF TGTGCCAGCAGTCACCCCTCTGGCTATCGCTACGAGCAGTACTTC
- TRBJ1-1 - TRBV20-1 CSARGIGGGEAFF TGCAGTGCTAGAGGTATTGGGGGCGGTGAAGCTTTCTTT
- TRBJ1-3 few TRBV6-5 CASSYGSGNTIYF TGTGCCAGCAGTTACGGCTCTGGAAACACCATATATTTT
- TRBJ1-1 many TRBV21-1 CASRGGGHATTGTEAFF TGTGCCAGCAGGGGGGGGGGGCACGCGACCACGGGAACTGAAGCTTTCTTT
- TRBJ1-1 few TRBV5-1 CASSPGSDTEAFF TGCGCCAGCAGCCCAGGGTCGGACACTGAAGCTTTCTTT
- TRBJ1-6 many TRBV7-9 CASNNGGSPLHF TGTGCCAGCAACAACGGTGGTTCACCCCTCCACTTT
TRBD1 TRBJ1-2 few TRBV18 CASSSDRGGVGYTF TGTGCCAGCTCTTCAGACAGGGGAGGCGTTGGCTACACCTTC
- TRBJ1-2 - TRBV12-3/TRBV12-4 CASNRGRGSYGYTF TGTGCCAGCAACCGGGGCAGGGGAAGCTATGGCTACACCTTC
TRBD1 TRBJ1-1 many TRBV5-1 CASSLNRGMPEAFF TGCGCCAGCAGCTTGAACAGGGGTATGCCTGAAGCTTTCTTT
- TRBJ1-6 few TRBV12-3/TRBV12-4 CASSLLRGSNSPLHF TGTGCCAGCAGTTTACTCCGGGGCTCTAATTCACCCCTCCACTTT
TRBD2 TRBJ2-3 - TRBV5-1 CASSPRGAGPTDTQYF TGCGCCAGCAGTCCCCGGGGAGCGGGGCCCACAGATACGCAGTATTTT
- TRBJ2-3 many TRBV18 CASSPQQDTQYF TGTGCCAGCTCACCACAGCAAGATACGCAGTATTTT
- TRBJ2-5 many TRBV10-3 CAISGRPGETQYF TGTGCCATCAGTGGTCGGCCGGGTGAGACCCAGTACTTC
- TRBJ2-3 many TRBV10-2 CASSGLSDTQYF TGCGCCAGCAGTGGACTCTCAGATACGCAGTATTTT
TRBD1 TRBJ2-5 - TRBV29-1 CSLTVHLGTDLGEETQYF TGCAGCTTAACCGTCCACTTGGGGACAGATCTTGGGGAAGAGACCCAGTACTTC
TRBD1 TRBJ1-5 few TRBV19 CASSIDQTGVGNQPQHF TGTGCCAGTAGTATAGATCAGACAGGGGTTGGCAATCAGCCCCAGCATTTT
- TRBJ2-5 few TRBV29-1 CSVESAPREQETQYF TGCAGCGTTGAGAGTGCACCTCGTGAACAAGAGACCCAGTACTTC
TRBD2 TRBJ2-1 few TRBV6-5 CASSYRLETSGADNEQFF TGTGCCAGCAGTTACCGATTGGAGACTAGCGGTGCTGACAATGAGCAGTTCTTC
TRBD1 TRBJ1-1 few TRBV6-5 CASSYATGAMNTEAFF TGTGCCAGCAGTTACGCGACAGGGGCAATGAACACTGAAGCTTTCTTT
- TRBJ1-4 - TRBV12-3/TRBV12-4 CASSFRALGSGEKLFF TGTGCCAGCAGTTTCCGCGCCTTGGGGTCTGGTGAAAAACTGTTTTTT
TRBD1 TRBJ2-5 few TRBV5-1 CASSWWTGQETQYF TGCGCCAGCAGCTGGTGGACAGGGCAAGAGACCCAGTACTTC
- TRBJ1-5 few TRBV20-1 CSAWDFLSNLPTQPQHF TGCAGTGCATGGGATTTCCTCTCAAACCTGCCCACTCAGCCCCAGCATTTT
- TRBJ1-2 few TRBV9 CASQGISTNYGYTF TGTGCCAGCCAGGGGATCTCTACTAACTATGGCTACACCTTC
- TRBJ2-1 many TRBV6-5 CASRSWIGEQFF TGTGCCAGCAGGAGCTGGATCGGGGAGCAGTTCTTC
- TRBJ1-1 - TRBV29-1 CSVEDSLNTEAFF TGCAGCGTTGAAGATTCTCTGAACACTGAAGCTTTCTTT
TRBD1 TRBJ1-2 - TRBV10-3 CAISETGDGGGRGYTF TGTGCCATCAGTGAGACAGGGGATGGAGGGGGCCGTGGCTACACCTTC
- TRBJ2-1 few TRBV7-3 CASTPVRDKDNEQFF TGTGCCAGCACCCCCGTCCGGGACAAAGACAATGAGCAGTTCTTC
- TRBJ2-1 - TRBV4-1 CASSPTPLSGNEQFF TGCGCCAGCAGCCCCACCCCGCTGAGTGGCAATGAGCAGTTCTTC
TRBD2 TRBJ2-2 many TRBV7-3 CASSIPLAGTGELFF TGTGCCAGCAGCATACCACTAGCGGGCACCGGGGAGCTGTTTTTT
- TRBJ2-7 many TRBV19 CASSMGEYEQYF TGTGCCAGTAGTATGGGGGAGTACGAGCAGTACTTC
TRBD1 TRBJ2-3 many TRBV29-1 CSVSLRGGRTDTQYF TGCAGCGTTTCCCTTAGAGGGGGCCGAACAGATACGCAGTATTTT
TRBD1 TRBJ2-1 many TRBV12-3/TRBV12-4 CASSWDRGQNEQFF TGTGCCAGCAGCTGGGACAGGGGGCAAAATGAGCAGTTCTTC
- TRBJ1-3 few TRBV5-1 CASSRTASSGNTIYF TGCGCCAGCAGCAGGACGGCAAGCTCTGGAAACACCATATATTTT
TRBD2 TRBJ2-2 once TRBV11-2 CATSIIAGGNTGELFF TGTGCCACCAGCATTATAGCGGGGGGGAACACCGGGGAGCTGTTTTTT
TRBD1 TRBJ1-3 few TRBV7-9 CASSSGQGSGNTIYF TGTGCCAGCAGCTCGGGACAGGGCTCTGGAAACACCATATATTTT
- TRBJ2-3 few TRBV27 CASSWRITDTQYF TGTGCCAGCAGTTGGAGAATCACAGATACGCAGTATTTT